These T cell receptor beta chains were read from a single sample in a study of T cell repertoires in cytomegalovirus infection. TCRdb fed the reads into MiXCR, producing one record per CDR3 protein. Of around 440,000 distinct CDR3 sequences in the sample, approximately 10% were seen once. Sequencing was performed on PBMCs. The receptors shown here come from a human donor in good health (CMV status not recorded). Some clones in this sample may be carry-over from other donors' samples. Each CDR3 is given with its conserved first and last residue. D genes are given only for firm matches. A row's size may be missing; if present it is once, few, many or a size class.

CASSNEGGVSYEQYF	TGTGCCAGCAGCAATGAAGGGGGCGTGTCCTACGAGCAGTACTTC	TRBD1	few	TRBV11-1	TRBJ2-7
CAISDGRGLDNEQFF	TGTGCCATCAGTGATGGCAGGGGACTAGACAATGAGCAGTTCTTC	TRBD2	.	TRBV10-3	TRBJ2-1
CSAPRTPQETQYF	TGCAGTGCTCCACGGACACCACAAGAGACCCAGTACTTC	.	few	TRBV20-1	TRBJ2-5
CASTTLKGSLREKLFF	TGTGCCAGCACCACCCTAAAGGGAAGTTTACGGGAAAAACTGTTTTTT	.	many	TRBV12-3/TRBV12-4	TRBJ1-4
CASSHSDYHEQYF	TGCGCCAGCAGCCATTCGGACTACCACGAGCAGTACTTC	.	many	TRBV4-1	TRBJ2-7
CASSAGLAGELFF	TGTGCCAGCAGTGCAGGGTTGGCCGGGGAGCTGTTTTTT	.	many	TRBV12-3/TRBV12-4	TRBJ2-2
CASSYWDRGLGYTF	TGTGCCAGCAGTTACTGGGACAGGGGACTTGGCTACACCTTC	TRBD1	many	TRBV6-2/TRBV6-3	TRBJ1-2
CSARDLPAGNTIYF	TGCAGTGCTAGAGACTTACCGGCTGGAAACACCATATATTTT	.	many	TRBV20-1	TRBJ1-3
CASGLPQGGTSSAGELFF	TGTGCCAGCGGATTACCCCAGGGCGGGACTAGTTCGGCCGGGGAGCTGTTTTTT	TRBD2	few	TRBV28	TRBJ2-2
CASRAGGDYEQFF	TGTGCCAGCAGAGCGGGAGGAGATTATGAGCAGTTCTTC	TRBD2	many	TRBV28	TRBJ2-1
CASSEWGEQYF	TGTGCCAGCAGCGAATGGGGCGAGCAGTACTTC	.	.	TRBV5-4	TRBJ2-7
CASSGPTYSYEQYF	TGTGCCAGTTCAGGACCGACTTACTCCTACGAGCAGTACTTC	.	many	TRBV6-1	TRBJ2-7
CASSKDGPNEQFF	TGTGCCAGCAGTAAGGACGGACCTAATGAGCAGTTCTTC	.	many	TRBV27	TRBJ2-1
CASSLSGGYEQYF	TGTGCCAGCAGTTTGTCAGGGGGCTACGAGCAGTACTTC	TRBD1	many	TRBV27	TRBJ2-7
CASSPWDSLTEAFF	TGTGCCAGTAGTCCGTGGGACAGTCTAACTGAAGCTTTCTTT	TRBD1	.	TRBV19	TRBJ1-1
CASSELGGSGSSYEQYF	TGTGCCAGCAGTGAACTGGGTGGTAGCGGGAGTTCCTACGAGCAGTACTTC	TRBD2	few	TRBV25-1	TRBJ2-7
CASSFQAGGPAGELFF	TGTGCCAGCAGCTTTCAAGCGGGAGGGCCCGCCGGGGAGCTGTTTTTT	TRBD2	many	TRBV7-2	TRBJ2-2
CASSWRREGRNEQFF	TGTGCCAGCAGTTGGCGGCGGGAGGGCCGGAATGAGCAGTTCTTC	TRBD2	.	TRBV12-3/TRBV12-4	TRBJ2-1
CASSISKGTGGAYGYTF	TGTGCCAGTAGTATCTCCAAGGGGACAGGGGGCGCTTATGGCTACACCTTC	TRBD1	.	TRBV19	TRBJ1-2
CSARDQGRGNQPQHF	TGCAGTGCTAGAGATCAGGGAAGGGGAAATCAGCCCCAGCATTTT	.	.	TRBV20-1	TRBJ1-5
CASSLGRISYEQYF	TGTGCCAGCAGCTTGGGGCGGATCAGCTACGAGCAGTACTTC	.	many	TRBV5-6	TRBJ2-7
CASRVGLPPGELFF	TGTGCCAGCAGGGTGGGACTCCCCCCCGGGGAGCTGTTTTTT	.	few	TRBV27	TRBJ2-2
CASSAGTGGLQPQHF	TGTGCCAGCTCAGCCGGGACAGGGGGATTGCAGCCCCAGCATTTT	TRBD1	many	TRBV18	TRBJ1-5
CASRIRTSGNNEQFF	TGTGCCAGCAGGATAAGGACTAGCGGGAACAATGAGCAGTTCTTC	TRBD2	few	TRBV6-1	TRBJ2-1
CSVWRGTEPYEQYF	TGCAGTGTGTGGCGGGGGACCGAACCTTACGAGCAGTACTTC	TRBD2	.	TRBV20-1	TRBJ2-7
CASSGFAPTGNTEAFF	TGTGCCAGCAGTGGATTCGCCCCGACAGGGAACACTGAAGCTTTCTTT	.	many	TRBV6-1	TRBJ1-1
CASLDSTSSPLHF	TGTGCCAGTCTAGACAGTACCTCTTCACCCCTCCACTTT	.	many	TRBV28	TRBJ1-6
CAISGGNGETQYF	TGTGCCATCAGTGGTGGAAATGGAGAGACCCAGTACTTC	.	many	TRBV10-3	TRBJ2-5
CAWSVGPSEGYTF	TGTGCCTGGAGTGTAGGCCCATCGGAGGGCTACACCTTC	.	.	TRBV30	TRBJ1-2